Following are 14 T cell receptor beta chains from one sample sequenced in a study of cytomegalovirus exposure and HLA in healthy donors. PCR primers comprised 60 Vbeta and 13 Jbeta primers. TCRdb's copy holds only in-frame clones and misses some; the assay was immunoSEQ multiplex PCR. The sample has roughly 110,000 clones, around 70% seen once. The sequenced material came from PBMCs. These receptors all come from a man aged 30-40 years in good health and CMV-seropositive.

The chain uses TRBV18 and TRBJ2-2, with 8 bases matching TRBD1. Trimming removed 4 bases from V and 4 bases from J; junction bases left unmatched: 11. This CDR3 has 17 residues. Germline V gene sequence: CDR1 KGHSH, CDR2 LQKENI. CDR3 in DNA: TGTGCCAGCTCACTCCGCCCCTGGGGACAGGCCACCGGGGAGCTGTTTTTT. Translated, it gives CASSLRPWGQATGELFF.

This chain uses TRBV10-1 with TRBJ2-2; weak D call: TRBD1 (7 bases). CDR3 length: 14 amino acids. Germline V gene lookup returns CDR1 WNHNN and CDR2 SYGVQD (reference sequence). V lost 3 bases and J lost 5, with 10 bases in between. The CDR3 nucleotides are TGCGCCAGCAGTGACAGGGGGAGGACCGGGGAGCTGTTTTTT. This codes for CASSDRGRTGELFF.

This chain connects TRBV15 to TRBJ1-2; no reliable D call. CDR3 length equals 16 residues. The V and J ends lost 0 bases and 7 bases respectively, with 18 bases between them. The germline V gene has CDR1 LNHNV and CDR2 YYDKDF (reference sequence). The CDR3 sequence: CATSRDLGDSTSGYTF. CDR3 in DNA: TGTGCCACCAGCAGAGATCTAGGCGACTCCACGTCTGGCTACACCTTC.

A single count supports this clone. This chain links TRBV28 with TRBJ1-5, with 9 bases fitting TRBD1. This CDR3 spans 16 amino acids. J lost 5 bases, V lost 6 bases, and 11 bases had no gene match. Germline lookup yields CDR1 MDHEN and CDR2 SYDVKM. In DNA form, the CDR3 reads TGTGCCAGCAGCCCGCTTACAGGGGGCGTTGATCAGCCCCAGCATTTT. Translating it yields CASSPLTGGVDQPQHF.

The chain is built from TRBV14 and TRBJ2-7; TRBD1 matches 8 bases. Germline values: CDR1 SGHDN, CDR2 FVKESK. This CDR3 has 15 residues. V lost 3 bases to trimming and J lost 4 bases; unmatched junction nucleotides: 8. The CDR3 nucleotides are TGTGCCAGCAGCCACGCCGGGACAGGTGTTTACGAGCAGTACTTC. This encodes CASSHAGTGVYEQYF.

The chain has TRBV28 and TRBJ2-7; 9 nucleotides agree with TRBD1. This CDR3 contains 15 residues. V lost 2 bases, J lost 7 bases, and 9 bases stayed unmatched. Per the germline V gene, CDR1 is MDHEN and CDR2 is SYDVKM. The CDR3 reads CASSLMDRGEGEQYF. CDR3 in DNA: TGTGCCAGCAGTTTAATGGACAGGGGAGAGGGGGAGCAGTACTTC.

CDR3 sequence (DNA): TGTGCCAGCACCGGAGCGGGCACAGGGGTAATCTCTGGGGCCAACGTCCTGACTTTC. Translating gives CASTGAGTGVISGANVLTF. The chain uses TRBV9 and TRBJ2-6; D perhaps matches TRBD1 (7 bases). Trimming stripped 6 bases from V and 0 bases from J, with 22 bases between. Germline-derived CDR1 and CDR2 are SGDLS and YYNGEE. The CDR3 loop spans 19 amino acids.

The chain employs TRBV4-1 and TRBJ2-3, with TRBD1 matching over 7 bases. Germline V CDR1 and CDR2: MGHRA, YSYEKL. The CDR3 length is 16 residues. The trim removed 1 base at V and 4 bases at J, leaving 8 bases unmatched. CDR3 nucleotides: TGCGCCAGCAGCCAAGGACAGGGTCAGGGGTCAGATACGCAGTATTTT. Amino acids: CASSQGQGQGSDTQYF.

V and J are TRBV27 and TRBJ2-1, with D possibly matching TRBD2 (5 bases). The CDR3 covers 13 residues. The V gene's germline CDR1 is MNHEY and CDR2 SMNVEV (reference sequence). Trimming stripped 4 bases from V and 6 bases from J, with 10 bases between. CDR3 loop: CASSSLAGNEQFF. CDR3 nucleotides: TGTGCCAGCAGTTCCCTAGCCGGCAATGAGCAGTTCTTC.

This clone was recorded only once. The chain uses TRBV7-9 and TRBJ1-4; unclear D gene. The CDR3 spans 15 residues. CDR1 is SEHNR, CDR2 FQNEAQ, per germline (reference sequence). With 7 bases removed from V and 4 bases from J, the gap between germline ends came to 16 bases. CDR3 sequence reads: CASTRRGGINEKLFF. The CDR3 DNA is TGTGCCAGCACCCGTCGTGGCGGAATTAATGAAAAACTGTTTTTT.

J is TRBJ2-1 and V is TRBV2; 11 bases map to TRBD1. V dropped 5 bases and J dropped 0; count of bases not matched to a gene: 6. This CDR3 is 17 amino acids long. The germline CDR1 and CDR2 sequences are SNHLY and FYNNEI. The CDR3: CASSTSGTGGSYNEQFF. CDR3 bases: TGTGCCAGCAGTACTTCCGGGACAGGGGGCTCCTACAATGAGCAGTTCTTC.

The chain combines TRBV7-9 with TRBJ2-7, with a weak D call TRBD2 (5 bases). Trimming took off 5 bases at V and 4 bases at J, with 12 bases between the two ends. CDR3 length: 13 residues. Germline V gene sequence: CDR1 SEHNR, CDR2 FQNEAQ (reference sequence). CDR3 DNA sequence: TGTGCCAGCAGCCCGAACTGGGAGTACGAGCAGTACTTC. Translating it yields CASSPNWEYEQYF. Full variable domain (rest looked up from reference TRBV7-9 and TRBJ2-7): DTGVSQNPRHKITKRGQNVTFRCDPISEHNRLYWYRQTLGQGPEFLTYFQNEAQLEKSRLLSDRFSAERPKGSFSTLEIQRTEQGDSAMYLCASSPNWEYEQYFGPGTRLTVT.

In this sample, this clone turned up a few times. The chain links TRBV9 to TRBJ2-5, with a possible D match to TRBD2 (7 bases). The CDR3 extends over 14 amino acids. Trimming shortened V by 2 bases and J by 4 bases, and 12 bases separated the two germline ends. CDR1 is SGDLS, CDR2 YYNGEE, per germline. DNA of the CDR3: TGTGCCAGCAGCGTTGGACTAGGGGGAGAGACCCAGTACTTC. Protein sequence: CASSVGLGGETQYF.

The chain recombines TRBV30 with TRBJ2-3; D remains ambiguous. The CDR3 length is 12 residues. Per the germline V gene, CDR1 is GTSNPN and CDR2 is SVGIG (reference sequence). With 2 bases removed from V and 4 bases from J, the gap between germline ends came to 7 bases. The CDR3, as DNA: TGTGCCTGGAGTATGAGCGCAGATACGCAGTATTTT. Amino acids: CAWSMSADTQYF.